A selection of T cell receptor beta chains follows, all from one sample in a study of tumor-infiltrating lymphocytes in localized non-small cell lung cancer. TCRdb's copy holds only in-frame clones and misses some; the assay was immunoSEQ multiplex PCR. The sample has around 15,000 clones; approximately 68% are singletons. The sample taken for sequencing was lung tumor tissue. These receptors originate from a human donor with non-small cell lung cancer. CDR3s include the opening cysteine and the closing phenylalanine or tryptophan. A D gene is named only where the DNA matches it firmly. Some rows mark clone size as missing; the rest say once, few, many or name a class of expanded clone.

CDR3 protein	CDR3 DNA	clone size	D gene	V gene	J gene
CASSQAQGIYGYTF	TGTGCCAGCAGCCAAGCCCAGGGTATCTATGGCTACACCTTC	-	-	TRBV4-2	TRBJ1-2
CASSPGASYEQYF	TGTGCCAGCAGCCCGGGAGCTTCTTACGAGCAGTACTTC	-	-	TRBV12-1	TRBJ2-7
CASSQNSGTSGPESYEQYF	TGTGCCAGCAGCCAAAACTCCGGGACTAGCGGGCCCGAGAGCTACGAGCAGTACTTC	-	TRBD2	TRBV4-2	TRBJ2-7
CASSRQDNTEAFF	TGTGCCAGCTCTAGGCAGGACAACACTGAAGCTTTCTTT	medium-sized	-	TRBV18	TRBJ1-1
CASSPGGTAYGYTF	TGTGCCAGCAGCCCCGGTGGGACGGCCTATGGCTACACCTTC	-	-	TRBV5-4	TRBJ1-2
CASSRAGLAGVEQYF	TGTGCCAGTAGTAGAGCGGGACTAGCGGGAGTCGAGCAGTACTTC	-	TRBD2	TRBV19	TRBJ2-7
CASNLGGREEKLFF	TGCGCCAGCAATCTAGGGGGGCGAGAGGAAAAACTGTTTTTT	-	-	TRBV5-1	TRBJ1-4
CAISEEIGYNSPLHF	TGTGCCATCAGTGAGGAGATAGGGTATAATTCACCCCTCCACTTT	-	-	TRBV10-3	TRBJ1-6
CASSLGTDTQYF	TGTGCCAGCAGTTTAGGGACAGATACGCAGTATTTT	few	-	TRBV6-4	TRBJ2-3
CASSQYLNTEAFF	TGTGCCAGCAGCCAATACTTGAACACTGAAGCTTTCTTT	-	-	TRBV7-3	TRBJ1-1
CASSLSTGTGYGYTF	TGTGCCAGCAGTTTAAGCACAGGAACCGGCTATGGCTACACCTTC	-	-	TRBV27	TRBJ1-2
CASSLVYTYNEQFF	TGTGCCAGCAGTTTAGTTTACACCTACAATGAGCAGTTCTTC	-	-	TRBV27	TRBJ2-1
CASSQQTRGTDTQYF	TGTGCCAGCAGCCAGCAGACTAGAGGCACAGATACGCAGTATTTT	few	-	TRBV4-2	TRBJ2-3
CASSLSSGSVNEQFF	TGTGCCAGCAGCTTATCTAGCGGGAGTGTCAATGAGCAGTTCTTC	once	TRBD2	TRBV5-4	TRBJ2-1
CASSATQGGNTIYF	TGTGCCAGCAGCGCAACACAGGGAGGAAACACCATATATTTT	-	-	TRBV7-8	TRBJ1-3
CASSRRAGNEKLFF	TGTGCCAGCAGCAGGAGGGCGGGTAATGAAAAACTGTTTTTT	-	-	TRBV6-5	TRBJ1-4
CASSQNNRQGLTF	TGCGCCAGCAGTCAGAACAATCGACAGGGATTAACCTTC	-	TRBD1	TRBV10-1	TRBJ1-2
CASSLLVNTEAFF	TGTGCCAGCAGTTTACTAGTTAACACTGAAGCTTTCTTT	few	-	TRBV27	TRBJ1-1
CAISDETGVSYEQYF	TGTGCCATCAGTGATGAGACAGGGGTCTCCTACGAGCAGTACTTC	-	TRBD1	TRBV10-3	TRBJ2-7
CASSPAGESVGNIQYF	TGTGCCAGCAGCCCGGCGGGGGAGAGCGTGGGAAACATTCAGTACTTC	-	TRBD2	TRBV7-9	TRBJ2-4
CASSPRGRDFYEQYF	TGTGCCAGCAGCCCAAGGGGGAGAGACTTCTACGAGCAGTACTTC	-	-	TRBV11-2	TRBJ2-7
CASSLEGRQETQYF	TGCGCCAGCAGCTTGGAGGGCAGACAAGAGACCCAGTACTTC	-	-	TRBV5-1	TRBJ2-5
CASSPHAAGGQDTQYF	TGTGCCAGCAGCCCCCACGCAGCGGGGGGGCAAGATACGCAGTATTTT	-	TRBD2	TRBV9	TRBJ2-3
CASIGQSGSNQPQHF	TGTGCCAGTATTGGACAGTCGGGAAGCAATCAGCCCCAGCATTTT	-	-	TRBV19	TRBJ1-5
CASSVQPNEKLFF	TGCGCCAGCAGTGTACAGCCTAATGAAAAACTGTTTTTT	few	-	TRBV5-1	TRBJ1-4
CASSIRTSGTYEQYF	TGTGCCAGTAGTATAAGGACTAGCGGAACCTACGAGCAGTACTTC	-	TRBD2	TRBV19	TRBJ2-7
CASSQDRTSGGISYEQYF	TGCGCCAGCAGCCAAGATAGGACTAGCGGGGGGATCTCCTACGAGCAGTACTTC	once	TRBD2	TRBV4-1	TRBJ2-7
CASSPYRDLPDTQYF	TGTGCCAGCAGCCCCTACAGGGATCTTCCAGATACGCAGTATTTT	-	-	TRBV9	TRBJ2-3
CASSVSTGVGETQYF	TGTGCCAGCAGTGTATCCACAGGGGTAGGAGAGACCCAGTACTTC	-	TRBD1	TRBV28	TRBJ2-5
CASGSFSGLANEQFF	TGTGCTAGTGGTTCATTTTCCGGACTAGCCAATGAGCAGTTCTTC	-	TRBD2	TRBV12-5	TRBJ2-1
CASSLGGQPQHF	TGTGCCAGCAGCCTCGGCGGTCAGCCCCAGCATTTT	-	-	TRBV11-2	TRBJ1-5
CASSVVVGGPADTQYF	TGTGCCAGCAGCGTAGTGGTGGGGGGGCCCGCAGATACGCAGTATTTT	-	-	TRBV9	TRBJ2-3
CASSLGWSINTGELFF	TGTGCCAGCAGCTTGGGGTGGTCCATTAACACCGGGGAGCTGTTTTTT	-	-	TRBV7-2	TRBJ2-2
CANRGGANVLTF	TGCGCCAACCGGGGCGGGGCCAACGTCCTGACTTTC	-	-	TRBV4-1	TRBJ2-6